The 6 T cell receptor beta chains below were found in one sample sequenced in a study of blood T cells in healthy people across ages. A sample-barcoded 5' primer and a J-beta primer mix were used in a second PCR of roughly 7 to 11 cycles. Using its own MiXCR run on the 5' RACE reads, TCRdb lists one record per CDR3 protein. There are roughly 930,000 distinct CDR3 sequences in the sample; roughly 43% occur only once, and around an eighth lies in the top ten. The sequencing input was blood. Every receptor here comes from a man aged 25-40 years in good health.

The V gene is TRBV6-1, the J gene TRBJ2-2; a weak D match, TRBD2 (6 bases). Germline assignment: CDR1 MNHNS and CDR2 SASEGT. The CDR3 is 14 residues long. The V end was cut by 8 bases, the J end by 4 bases, with 14 bases between. Here the CDR3 reads CASVLRGSTGELFF. CDR3 in DNA: TGTGCCAGCGTGTTACGGGGGAGCACCGGGGAGCTGTTTTTT.

This clonotype was seen more than once but under ten times. The genes are TRBV29-1 and TRBJ2-1, with TRBD1 matching over 7 bases. Germline V gives CDR1 SQVTM, CDR2 ANQGSEA. The CDR3 extends over 12 amino acids. V lost 7 bases, J lost 8 bases, and 8 bases stayed unmatched. The CDR3 spells CSAEDRVDEQFF. The CDR3 region has the DNA TGCAGCGCCGAAGACAGGGTTGATGAGCAGTTCTTC.

Remarks on this clonotype: The junction and the germline gene differ at one end; a read error may be behind it. The V call is TRBV4-1, the J call TRBJ2-3; D possibly corresponds to TRBD2 (6 bases). The CDR3 sequence is 17 residues long. CDR1 and CDR2 from the germline V gene are MGHRA and YSYEKL. CDR3 sequence: CAGSPPFGGYGTDTQYF. The DNA of the CDR3 is TGCGCCGGCAGCCCACCTTTTGGGGGGTATGGCACAGATACGCAGTATTTT.

This clonotype was seen just once. The chain couples TRBV5-1 to TRBJ2-5; D remains ambiguous. Trimming stripped 4 bases from V and 2 bases from J, with 9 bases between. From germline, CDR1 is SGHRS and CDR2 YFSETQ. This CDR3 is 13 amino acids long. Written as DNA, the CDR3 is TGCGCCAGCAGCACCTCAAGTCAAGAGACCCAGTACTTC. It is translated as CASSTSSQETQYF.

The chain couples TRBV29-1 to TRBJ1-2; no reliable D call. The CDR3 has 11 amino acids. Germline V lookup: CDR1 SQVTM, CDR2 ANQGSEA. Deletions cut 4 bases from V and 6 bases from J, with 9 bases between. Here the CDR3 reads CSVGPGDGYTF. Here the CDR3 DNA reads TGCAGCGTTGGCCCAGGAGATGGCTACACCTTC. Drawing the rest from reference TRBV29-1 and TRBJ1-2, the complete variable domain is SAVISQKPSRDICQRGTSLTIQCQVDSQVTMMFWYRQQPGQSLTLIATANQGSEATYESGFVIDKFPISRPNLTFSTLTVSNMSPEDSSIYLCSVGPGDGYTFGSGTRLTVV.

The chain combines TRBV11-3 with TRBJ2-7, with D possibly being TRBD1 (6 bases). CDR1 SGHNT and CDR2 YENEEA come from the germline V gene. The CDR3 spans 15 residues. The V end was cut by 5 bases, the J end by 3 bases, with 17 bases between. CDR3 sequence: CASSPRTETIYEQYF. As DNA, the CDR3 is TGTGCCAGCAGCCCTCGGACAGAAACTATCTACGAGCAGTACTTC. The entire variable domain, with the rest obtained from reference TRBV11-3 and TRBJ2-7, is as follows: EAGVVQSPRYKIIEKKQPVAFWCNPISGHNTLYWYLQNLGQGPELLIRYENEEAVDDSQLPKDRFSAERLKGVDSTLKIQPAELGDSAVYLCASSPRTETIYEQYFGPGTRLTVT.